This T cell receptor beta chain appears in the sequencing data of a study of vaccination and CD4 T cells after COVID-19. Study summary: Overlapping peptides of the spike proteins of SARS-CoV-2, HCoV-NL63, HCoV-OC43 and HCoV-229E were used for cell stimulation.

This clonotype was recorded a few times. Its matching antigen is unknown. Researchers used the Oncomine TCR Beta short-read assay to sequence DNA from cultured CD4+ T cells. TCRdb called the PCR reads again in MiXCR, with one record for every CDR3 protein. The sample shows some 20,000 distinct CDR3 sequences, 31% of them seen only once. V was trimmed by 4 bases and J by 4 bases, leaving 12 bases between them. Per germline, CDR1 LNHDA and CDR2 SQIVND (reference sequence). The length of the CDR3 is 14 residues. Documented treatment: approximately nine-day PBMC culture with coronavirus spike peptide pools or control peptides (ViraFEST assay). The PCR-positive dates, March through December 2020, came before the US Alpha, Beta and Delta variants.

The sample taken for sequencing was cultured CD4+ T cells from blood. The receptor's source is a human donor with COVID-19. This chain uses TRBV19 with TRBJ2-3; D may correspond to TRBD1 or TRBD2 (6 bases each). CDR3 coding DNA: TGTGCCAGTAGTACCAAACGGGGGCCAGATACGCAGTATTTT. Its translation is CASSTKRGPDTQYF. The full variable domain, its missing parts supplied by reference TRBV19 and TRBJ2-3, is DGGITQSPKYLFRKEGQNVTLSCEQNLNHDAMYWYRQDPGQGLRLIYYSQIVNDFQKGDIAEGYSVSREKKESFPLTVTSAQKNPTAFYLCASSTKRGPDTQYFGPGTRLTVL.